A selection of T cell receptor beta chains follows, all from one sample in a study of spatial heterogeneity in lung cancer. One entry per CDR3 protein results from TCRdb running MiXCR on the 5' RACE reads. This sample has approximately 92,000 distinct CDR3 sequences, with less than 15% found just once. This sample comprised PBMCs, obtained at surgery. These receptors originate from a male donor with early-stage non-small cell lung cancer. Both conserved end residues are part of each CDR3. A D gene is named only where the DNA matches it firmly. For some rows the clone size is stated as once, few or many, or as a class when expanded; others skip it.

>TRBV6-1|TRBJ1-2|TRBD1|.
CASSGTAAFYGYTF
TGTGCCAGCAGCGGGACAGCAGCCTTCTATGGCTACACCTTC
>TRBV12-3/TRBV12-4|TRBJ1-6|.|.
CASSRQAYNSPLHF
TGTGCCAGCTCGAGGCAGGCTTATAATTCACCCCTCCACTTT
>TRBV6-1|TRBJ1-2|TRBD1|few
CASSEGQVNYGYTF
TGTGCCAGCAGTGAGGGACAGGTTAACTATGGCTACACCTTC
>TRBV7-2|TRBJ2-2|TRBD1|few
CASTSVTGVTGELFF
TGTGCCAGCACTTCCGTGACAGGGGTCACCGGGGAGCTGTTTTTT
>TRBV7-2|TRBJ2-3|TRBD2|few
CASNQFPSGDDTQYF
TGTGCCAGCAACCAGTTCCCTAGCGGGGACGATACGCAGTATTTT
>TRBV4-3|TRBJ1-4|.|few
CASSQDRGGEKLFF
TGCGCCAGCAGCCAAGATCGGGGCGGCGAAAAACTGTTTTTT
>TRBV6-6|TRBJ2-2|.|few
CASSAGPSTGELFF
TGTGCCAGCAGTGCCGGGCCCTCCACCGGGGAGCTGTTTTTT
>TRBV5-1|TRBJ2-1|.|.
CASSLGSRSSYNEQFF
TGCGCCAGCAGCTTGGGCTCGAGAAGCTCCTACAATGAGCAGTTCTTC
>TRBV4-3|TRBJ1-1|.|many
CASSQVLPGGDTEAFF
TGCGCCAGCAGCCAAGTCCTACCCGGAGGGGACACTGAAGCTTTCTTT
>TRBV7-2|TRBJ1-1|TRBD1|many
CASSPLMGTGRTEAFF
TGTGCCAGCAGCCCCTTGATGGGGACAGGGAGGACTGAAGCTTTCTTT
>TRBV27|TRBJ1-6|.|few
CASSLGYNSPLHF
TGTGCCAGCAGTTTAGGTTATAATTCACCCCTCCACTTT
>TRBV28|TRBJ2-2|.|.
CASTYEGGPTGELFF
TGTGCCAGCACCTATGAGGGGGGACCCACCGGGGAGCTGTTTTTT
>TRBV6-2/TRBV6-3|TRBJ2-1|.|.
CASRRGDYNEQFF
TGTGCCAGCAGGCGAGGGGATTACAATGAGCAGTTCTTC
>TRBV12-3/TRBV12-4|TRBJ1-1|.|few
CASSWGMNTEAFF
TGTGCCAGCAGTTGGGGGATGAACACTGAAGCTTTCTTT
>TRBV6-5|TRBJ1-1|.|many
CASRSTDEAFF
TGTGCCAGCAGGTCAACAGATGAAGCTTTCTTT
>TRBV29-1|TRBJ2-7|.|.
CSVGFGGGEQYF
TGCAGCGTCGGTTTCGGGGGCGGGGAGCAGTACTTC
>TRBV6-1|TRBJ2-3|.|.
CASSERGADTDTQYF
TGTGCCAGCAGTGAAAGGGGGGCCGACACAGATACGCAGTATTTT
>TRBV12-3/TRBV12-4|TRBJ2-7|.|many
CASSLAGTYEQYF
TGTGCCAGCAGTTTGGCCGGTACCTACGAGCAGTACTTC
>TRBV7-2|TRBJ2-3|.|many
CASSPSGSVKDTQYF
TGTGCCAGCAGCCCAAGCGGGTCGGTAAAAGATACGCAGTATTTT
>TRBV6-1|TRBJ1-1|TRBD1|.
CASSPIEGTGAFF
TGTGCCAGCAGTCCCATCGAGGGGACAGGAGCTTTCTTT
>TRBV4-3|TRBJ2-7|TRBD1|few
CASSQTRDRENEQYF
TGCGCCAGCAGCCAAACGCGGGACAGGGAAAACGAGCAGTACTTC
>TRBV18|TRBJ1-3|.|once
CASSPLSRSSGNTIYF
TGTGCCAGCTCACCACTAAGCAGGAGCTCTGGAAACACCATATATTTT
>TRBV28|TRBJ1-1|TRBD1|many
CASIATSGAGGNTEAFF
TGTGCCAGCATCGCAACCTCAGGGGCAGGGGGAAACACTGAAGCTTTCTTT
>TRBV9|TRBJ2-2|.|.
CASHRDPNTGELFF
TGTGCCAGCCACAGGGATCCAAACACCGGGGAGCTGTTTTTT
>TRBV9|TRBJ2-2|TRBD1|many
CASSVGQSTGELFF
TGTGCCAGCAGCGTGGGACAGAGCACCGGGGAGCTGTTTTTT
>TRBV28|TRBJ2-7|.|few
CASSLPGTLYEQYF
TGTGCCAGCAGTTTACCCGGGACCCTCTACGAGCAGTACTTC
>TRBV20-1|TRBJ2-7|.|.
CSARDYLVYEQYF
TGCAGTGCTAGAGACTACCTAGTGTACGAGCAGTACTTC
>TRBV6-1|TRBJ2-6|.|few
CASSEAITGSGANVLTF
TGTGCCAGCAGTGAAGCAATTACAGGGTCTGGGGCCAACGTCCTGACTTTC
>TRBV6-1|TRBJ2-4|.|.
CASSERVAIQYF
TGTGCCAGCAGTGAACGTGTGGCCATTCAGTACTTC
>TRBV7-2|TRBJ1-1|.|.
CASSLGQTLNTEAFF
TGTGCCAGCAGCTTAGGTCAAACCCTGAACACTGAAGCTTTCTTT
>TRBV7-2|TRBJ2-3|TRBD2|.
CVSSLDLAGVTDTQYF
TGTGTCAGCAGCTTAGACCTAGCGGGGGTCACAGATACGCAGTATTTT
>TRBV7-9|TRBJ1-1|.|.
CASSLAPMNTEAFF
TGTGCCAGCAGCTTAGCCCCCATGAACACTGAAGCTTTCTTT
>TRBV15|TRBJ2-7|.|.
CATSRDVPSSGYEQYF
TGTGCCACCAGCAGAGATGTCCCCAGTTCGGGCTACGAGCAGTACTTC
>TRBV25-1|TRBJ2-7|TRBD1|.
CASSATGGPTYEQYF
TGTGCCAGCAGTGCAACAGGGGGCCCTACCTACGAGCAGTACTTC
>TRBV25-1|TRBJ1-4|.|few
CASGTKNPEEKLFF
TGTGCCAGTGGGACCAAAAACCCGGAGGAAAAACTGTTTTTT
>TRBV12-3/TRBV12-4|TRBJ1-1|.|.
CASILWGERAFF
TGTGCCAGCATCCTATGGGGGGAACGAGCTTTCTTT
>TRBV5-1|TRBJ1-5|.|few
CASSLRGEGNQPQHF
TGCGCCAGCTCGCTCAGGGGAGAGGGCAATCAGCCCCAGCATTTT